These 17 T cell receptor beta chains were all obtained from the same sample, sequenced in a study of patients and donors after allogeneic stem cell transplantation. Via MiXCR, TCRdb re-called the RT-PCR reads, giving one row per CDR3 protein. The data show approximately 220,000 distinct CDR3 sequences, 35% to 45% seen once. Sequencing input: blood, either unsorted or a sorted T cell fraction (not recorded which). Every receptor here comes from a human donor who was either an allogeneic HSCT recipient or a stem cell or donor lymphocyte infusion donor (not recorded which). It is not recorded whose cells these are; they may come from a transplant donor.

This chain links TRBV20-1 with TRBJ1-1; no clear D. CDR1 DFQATT and CDR2 SNEGSKA come from the germline V gene (reference sequence). V shed 5 bases and J shed 11 bases, with 9 bases lying between them. This CDR3 comprises 9 residues. CDR3 in DNA: TGCAGTGCTGCTGCCCCCGCTTTCTTT. Its translation is CSAAAPAFF.

V gene TRBV4-2 combines with J gene TRBJ2-7, with D perhaps matching TRBD2 (5 bases). This CDR3 is 14 amino acids long. Germline assignment: CDR1 LGHNA and CDR2 YNFKEQ. Trimming pared 2 bases from V and 3 bases from J, leaving 11 bases between. CDR3 sequence reads: CASSQNGVLYEQYF. The CDR3 bases are TGTGCCAGCAGCCAAAACGGGGTCCTCTACGAGCAGTACTTC.

Only a few counts were recorded for this clonotype. The rearrangement uses TRBV20-1 and TRBJ1-5, with TRBD1 identical over 10 bases. CDR1 and CDR2 (germline): DFQATT, SNEGSKA (reference sequence). Trimming at V came to 0 bases and at J to 3 bases, leaving 14 bases not matched to a gene. This CDR3 spans 19 amino acids. In nucleotides, the CDR3 is TGCAGTGCTAGAGACCGGGACAGGGGTCAGATGTTCCCCAATCAGCCCCAGCATTTT. Translating gives CSARDRDRGQMFPNQPQHF.

This clonotype was detected only a few times. The chain couples TRBV6-1 to TRBJ2-2; 10 nucleotides line up with TRBD1. Per germline, CDR1 MNHNS and CDR2 SASEGT. The ends lost 11 bases at V and 7 bases at J; junction bases unmatched: 10. CDR3 length: 14 residues. The CDR3 DNA sequence: TGTGCCGGGACAGGGGCGTTCGATGGCGGGGAGCTGTTTTTT. It yields the protein CAGTGAFDGGELFF.

The rearrangement links TRBV30 to TRBJ1-2; TRBD1 might be the D (6 bases). CDR1 GTSNPN and CDR2 SVGIG come from the germline V gene (reference sequence). V dropped 5 bases and J dropped 2 bases, with 9 bases sitting between them. There are 12 residues in the CDR3. DNA of the CDR3: TGTGCCTGGTCCAGGGGAAACTATGGCTACACCTTC. Amino acids: CAWSRGNYGYTF.

This chain uses TRBV18 with TRBJ1-2; unclear D gene. The CDR3 spans 13 residues. V was cut by 4 bases and J by 7 bases, with 13 bases left in between. Germline values: CDR1 KGHSH, CDR2 LQKENI. The CDR3 DNA reads TGTGCCAGCTCACAATCGAAGGTGGGTGGCTACACCTTC. Encoded protein: CASSQSKVGGYTF.

This clonotype was recorded once. The J gene is TRBJ2-7, the V gene TRBV20-1, with TRBD1 as a possible D gene (5 bases). V lost 4 bases to trimming and J lost 2 bases, with 18 bases between them. Per germline, CDR1 DFQATT and CDR2 SNEGSKA (reference sequence). The CDR3 has 15 amino acids. The CDR3 DNA reads as TGCAGTGCTACCCAGACAGTCCCGAGCGCCTACGAGCAGTACTTC. Amino acids: CSATQTVPSAYEQYF.

This clonotype occurred a few times. The chain is built from TRBV4-1 and TRBJ2-1; tentative D call: TRBD2 (5 bases). Per germline, CDR1 MGHRA and CDR2 YSYEKL. The V end lost 4 bases, the J end lost 0 bases, and 19 bases lay between the germline ends. CDR3 length equals 18 residues. DNA of the CDR3: TGCGCCAGCAGCCCTTCAGTTTTTCCGGGGAGCTCCTACAATGAGCAGTTCTTC. Its protein product is CASSPSVFPGSSYNEQFF.

The V call is TRBV2, the J call TRBJ2-3; D is unresolved. V lost 1 base to trimming and J lost 0 bases, with 8 bases between them. Germline CDR1 SNHLY, CDR2 FYNNEI. There are 15 residues in the CDR3. The CDR3 loop is CASSEGGTSTDTQYF. CDR3 nucleotide sequence: TGTGCCAGCAGTGAAGGTGGCACCAGCACAGATACGCAGTATTTT.

The genes are TRBV27 and TRBJ2-5, with 11 bases fitting TRBD1. J was trimmed by 5 bases and V by 5 bases; bases with no gene match: 4. The germline V gene has CDR1 MNHEY and CDR2 SMNVEV (reference sequence). CDR3 length: 14 amino acids. The CDR3 sequence is CASSTRTGGETQYF. The CDR3 nucleotides read TGTGCCAGCAGTACAAGGACAGGGGGCGAGACCCAGTACTTC.

J is TRBJ1-5 and V is TRBV2; D is undetermined. Germline V gives CDR1 SNHLY, CDR2 FYNNEI. V lost 0 bases and J 0 bases, leaving 9 bases between the germline ends. CDR3 length equals 16 residues. The CDR3 protein is CASSEARGFSNQPQHF. CDR3 coding DNA: TGTGCCAGCAGTGAAGCGAGAGGGTTTAGCAATCAGCCCCAGCATTTT. Using reference TRBV2 and TRBJ1-5 for the parts outside the CDR3, the full variable domain is EPEVTQTPSHQVTQMGQEVILRCVPISNHLYFYWYRQILGQKVEFLVSFYNNEISEKSEIFDDQFSVERPDGSNFTLKIRSTKLEDSAMYFCASSEARGFSNQPQHFGDGTRLSIL.

The genes are TRBV4-1 and TRBJ1-2, with 9 positions matching TRBD1. The CDR3 consists of 17 residues. The trim removed 0 bases at V and 7 bases at J, leaving 12 bases unmatched. CDR1 and CDR2 (germline): MGHRA, YSYEKL. The chain's CDR3 is CASSQEGTGGATSGYTF. The CDR3 DNA reads TGCGCCAGCAGCCAAGAAGGTACAGGGGGCGCGACTAGTGGCTACACCTTC.

The sample holds a few counts of this clonotype. The V and J genes are TRBV12-3 or TRBV12-4 and TRBJ2-5, with 8 bases lining up with TRBD1. V trimming: 5 bases; J trimming: 7 bases; junction bases outside the gene matches: 0. The CDR3 contains 11 residues. CDR3 loop: CASSTGGTQYF. The DNA of the CDR3 is TGTGCCAGCAGTACAGGGGGGACCCAGTACTTC.

This clonotype was picked up a small number of times. The chain has TRBV12-3 or TRBV12-4 and TRBJ1-2; D gene ambiguous. This CDR3 has 12 residues. V was trimmed by 3 bases and J by 8 bases, leaving 10 bases between them. The CDR3 bases are TGTGCCAGCAGTTTTTCCGGGGTAGGCTACACCTTC. Protein product: CASSFSGVGYTF.

The chain has TRBV29-1 and TRBJ1-1; 12 bases match TRBD1. After removal of 3 bases from V and 2 bases from J, the junction contained 10 bases not matched to a gene. The CDR3 runs to 17 residues. In germline, CDR1 is SQVTM, CDR2 ANQGSEA. Here the CDR3 DNA reads TGCAGCGTTGACCCCGGGACAGGGGGCAACCTTAACACTGAAGCTTTCTTT. It is translated as CSVDPGTGGNLNTEAFF. The full variable domain, with the rest looked up from reference TRBV29-1 and TRBJ1-1, is SAVISQKPSRDICQRGTSLTIQCQVDSQVTMMFWYRQQPGQSLTLIATANQGSEATYESGFVIDKFPISRPNLTFSTLTVSNMSPEDSSIYLCSVDPGTGGNLNTEAFFGQGTRLTVV.

J is TRBJ1-6 and V is TRBV11-1; 7 bases are shared with TRBD1. The CDR3 covers 17 residues. Germline loops: CDR1 SGHAT, CDR2 FQDESV (reference sequence). V shed 4 bases and J 3 bases; nucleotides not matched to a gene: 9. CDR3 sequence reads: CASSSGQPLFYNSPLHF. DNA for the CDR3: TGTGCCAGCAGCTCGGGACAGCCACTCTTCTATAATTCACCCCTCCACTTT. Full variable domain (outside the CDR3, taken from reference TRBV11-1 and TRBJ1-6): EAEVAQSPRYKITEKSQAVAFWCDPISGHATLYWYRQILGQGPELLVQFQDESVVDDSQLPKDRFSAERLKGVDSTLKIQPAELGDSAMYLCASSSGQPLFYNSPLHFGNGTRLTVT.

The table lists this clonotype with a few counts. J is TRBJ1-2 and V is TRBV5-4; D is perhaps TRBD1 (5 bases). V lost 6 bases to trimming and J lost 3 bases, with 9 bases between them. Germline values: CDR1 SGHNT, CDR2 YYREEE (reference sequence). The CDR3 sequence is 12 residues long. The CDR3 region has the DNA TGTGCCAGCACCTCGACAGACTATGGCTACACCTTC. It encodes CASTSTDYGYTF.